This TCR beta chain was found in a study of blood T cell repertoires in COVID-19. Study in general: Samples came from the United States, Italy and Spain, spanning acute and convalescent COVID-19. The analysed material was cDNA or gDNA that came from T cells, B-cell-depleted T cells, or PBMCs.

Germline V lookup: CDR1 SGDLS, CDR2 YYNGEE. The CDR3 has 13 residues. V was shortened by 3 bases and J by 1 base, with 7 bases between the two germline ends. TCRdb keeps only in-frame clones here, not all; method: immunoSEQ multiplex PCR. The sample gives about 160,000 clones, about 87% of which show up once; around 4% is in the top ten. The clonotype comes from a woman aged 55-70 years who had recovered from COVID-19. The sequencing sample was made of peripheral blood. J is TRBJ1-1 and V is TRBV9; D is ambiguous. The CDR3 region is CASSAEGNTEAFF. For the CDR3, the DNA is TGTGCCAGCAGCGCGGAGGGGAACACTGAAGCTTTCTTT.